This T cell receptor (beta chain) was profiled in a study of shared clonotypes between healthy human individuals (dated by TCRdb to about 2020). Looking at the study overall: A few men and a couple of women, aged 18 to 49 years, made up the cohort. Between about 0.85 and 9.5 billion PBMCs per donor were obtained by leukapheresis. To estimate repertoire size and how much clonotypes are shared between individuals, the study performed deep sequencing of blood TCR repertoires from roughly five healthy adults. To increase sequencing depth and limit assay-specific biases, different laboratories used diverse techniques to prepare libraries and sequence TCR repertoires. For each donor, CD4 naive and CD4 memory were each given three plates, CD8 naive was given two plates, and CD8 memory was given one plate.

The V and J ends are trimmed by 4 bases and 1 base, leaving 8 bases between them. Its CDR3 holds 14 amino acids, cysteine through phenylalanine. Only the CDR3 part of the read is kept: 42 bases, read in frame from the first base. In the germline V gene, CDR1 corresponds to ENHRY and CDR2 to SYGVKD. Using the deep immunoSEQ assay, multiplex PCR amplified TCR CDR3 regions from genomic DNA. Extracted genomic DNA from each cell subset was spread evenly across all wells of several immunoSEQ 96-well plates, with each plate serving as a replicate. For sorted subsets, approximately 200 ng of genomic DNA, equivalent to 30,000 or so T cell genomes, went into each replicate PCR. Purified libraries were quantified with a Qubit 3.0 fluorometer, sized on a Bioanalyzer 2100, and re-quantified with the KAPA Library Quantification kit. Every immunoSEQ 96-well plate was sequenced on a separate single-read 150-cycle Illumina NextSeq 550 flow cell. The paper's processing steps were these. Because only junctional sequences without quality scores were contained in the immunoSEQ output, filtering matching that applied to full-length reads could not be performed. Sequences were annotated with PyIR, a Python wrapper for IgBLAST v1.9, and V/J genes and CDR3 were assigned using IMGT germline references. Any read was removed if the V/J assignment was weak (E-value above 1e-6), the CDR3 was missing, or the read contained stop codons, out-of-frame junctions, or ambiguous translated residues. V3J clonotypes were defined as sequences sharing an identical inferred V gene, J gene, and CDR3 amino acid sequence. Percentage overlap between repertoires was computed as shared unique clonotypes divided by the size of the smaller repertoire. Three approaches were used to assess repertoire richness: RTK rarefaction, the Chao1 estimator, and Recon v2.1 estimates of unobserved clonotypes. Generation probabilities for all TCRbeta clonotypes obtained by the gDNA method from four donors were computed using OLGA. TCRdb took over this immuneACCESS table, retaining in-frame rearrangements with V and J assigned. Such tables are incomplete; in checked studies, under half of the missing clones stem from an unresolved V gene, and the remainder is unexplained. V and J calls and clone size are as listed in that table; D and trimming were resolved from the DNA. Present in this sample are 2,500,000 or so clones, approximately 92% of which were seen just once. 0.13% to 0.15% of the sample is taken by the ten largest.

With regard to this clone: Its antigen is still unknown. No base quality information exists; no much larger clone differs at one position.

The donors were healthy, HIV-negative adults who had no recently reported acute infections or vaccinations. Every donor was a Caucasian adult living in Nashville, Tennessee, USA. Magnetic negative selection was used to enrich CD4+ T cells, after which naive cells were positively selected on CD45RA and the negative fraction became the memory subset. After blood collection by leukapheresis, PBMCs were isolated using Ficoll-Histopaque density gradient centrifugation and then cryopreserved in the vapor phase of liquid nitrogen. Analytical flow cytometry was used to check the purity and quantity of each magnetically sorted T cell population. Each sorted fraction had its genomic DNA isolated and then quantified by UV absorbance on a Nanodrop 2000c. Beyond this particular receptor, the publication reports: Incomplete sequencing was indicated by rarefaction of sorted-subset datasets, despite the large sequencing depth. Because the study included a small number of donors, the genetic and exposure-history diversity represented was limited. Only blood was sampled, and tissue TCR repertoires likely differ from those in blood. Compared with non-shared clonotypes, clonotypes shared by all four sorted-subset donors had higher generation probabilities. Pairwise subsampling indicated that sequencing depth was expected to affect the degree of clonotype sharing among donors. Larger estimated clonotype richness was generally found for naive subsets than for memory subsets. Approximately 5% of naive CD4, approximately 3.7% of naive CD8, around 2.3% of memory CD4, and about 0.4% of memory CD8 clonotypes were shared across several donors.

This chain is built from TRBV10-3 and TRBJ2-1; D gene: possibly TRBD2, on 6 matching bases. Sequencing input: naive CD4+ T cells sorted from blood. The cell subset or site label here, explained by the study, means: CD45RA+ positively selected. The TCR comes from a man aged 18 to 29 in good health. The CDR3 reads as follows: CAISGDSSYNEQFF. The DNA sequence is TGTGCCATCAGTGGGGACTCTTCCTACAATGAGCAGTTCTTC.